What follows are 30 T cell receptor beta chains derived from one specimen sequenced in a study of cytomegalovirus exposure and HLA in healthy donors. Primers for the PCR totalled 60 Vbeta and 13 Jbeta. The repertoire was sequenced with immunoSEQ multiplex PCR; TCRdb's copy has only in-frame clones and lacks some. The sample shows 150,000 to 200,000 clones, around 90% of them seen only once. The sample comprised PBMCs. These receptors came from a young woman in good health and CMV-seronegative.

As concerns this clone: The germline gene is not matched at one end of the junction; a read error may be the cause. Other DNA sequences from this sample encode an identical CDR3 as well. The rearrangement joins TRBV10-1 to TRBJ1-1; 8 bases line up with TRBD1. Germline V lookup: CDR1 WNHNN, CDR2 SYGVQD (reference sequence). This CDR3 region has 14 residues. CDR3 amino acids: CASRGQDPNTEAFF. The CDR3 region has the DNA TGCGCCAGCAGGGGACAGGACCCTAACACTGAAGCCTTCTTT.

The chain uses TRBV6-5 and TRBJ1-3; D perhaps matches TRBD1 (6 bases). Germline values: CDR1 MNHEY, CDR2 SVGAGI. The CDR3 has 14 amino acids. Trimming stripped 6 bases from V and 6 bases from J, with 15 bases between. The CDR3 DNA sequence: TGTGCCAGCAGCGCAGGGACATTTGCAAACACCATATATTTT. It specifies CASSAGTFANTIYF.

This clone showed up just once. V gene TRBV4-2 combines with J gene TRBJ2-5; 8 bases fit TRBD2. The J segment lost 4 bases and the V segment lost 0 bases, leaving 7 bases of the junction unmatched. The CDR3 sequence is 16 residues long. Germline CDR1 reads LGHNA; CDR2 reads YNFKEQ. Written as DNA, the CDR3 is TGTGCCAGCAGCCAAGATCGCGGGCTAGCGGGAGAGACCCAGTACTTC. It encodes CASSQDRGLAGETQYF.

The table lists this clone with a few counts. The chain has TRBV5-1 and TRBJ2-7; 8 bases match TRBD1. Germline CDR1 SGHRS, CDR2 YFSETQ. V was clipped by 4 bases and J by 2 bases; unmatched bases: 5. The CDR3 is 14 amino acids. The CDR3 protein is CASSGGTGAYEQYF. The CDR3 DNA is TGCGCCAGCAGCGGGGGGACAGGCGCCTACGAGCAGTACTTC.

The rearrangement joins TRBV28 to TRBJ1-2; D is unresolved. The CDR3 runs 14 residues. Trimming left V 6 bases short and J 8 bases short, with 19 bases between. The V gene's germline CDR1 is MDHEN and CDR2 SYDVKM. The CDR3 loop is CASSATPPYGGYTF. DNA for the CDR3: TGTGCCAGCAGCGCCACTCCCCCCTACGGGGGCTACACCTTC.

The chain links TRBV7-8 to TRBJ1-3; a weak D match, TRBD1 (5 bases). This CDR3 has 16 amino acids. The V gene's germline CDR1 is SGHVS and CDR2 FQNEAQ. Trimming removed 1 base from V and 3 bases from J, with 13 bases in between. CDR3 amino acids: CASSLERPTGGNTIYF. As DNA, the CDR3 is TGTGCCAGCAGCTTAGAACGCCCTACAGGTGGAAACACCATATATTTT.

Comment on this clone: At one boundary the junction diverges from the germline segment, which might be a read error. This sequence joins TRBV7-9 and TRBJ1-4; TRBD1 is a possible D gene (5 bases). The germline V gene has CDR1 SEHNR and CDR2 FQNEAQ (reference sequence). CDR3 length: 13 amino acids. CDR3 sequence reads: CSSSLAGGEKLFF. CDR3 coding DNA: TGTTCCAGCAGCTTAGCCGGGGGGGAAAAACTGTTTTTT.

The gene calls are TRBV11-3 and TRBJ2-7, with 12 bases identical to TRBD2. The CDR3 consists of 16 residues. Germline lookup yields CDR1 SGHNT and CDR2 YENEEA. The V segment lost 0 bases and the J segment 6 bases; nucleotides outside the gene matches: 6. The CDR3 loop is CASSLELAGGPIEQYF. In DNA form, the CDR3 reads TGTGCCAGCAGCTTAGAGCTAGCGGGAGGGCCCATCGAGCAGTACTTC.

The J gene is TRBJ1-1, the V gene TRBV5-4, with TRBD1 matching over 10 bases. Trimming at V came to 3 bases and at J to 1 base, leaving 9 bases not matched to a gene. Per the germline V gene, CDR1 is SGHNT and CDR2 is YYREEE (reference sequence). The CDR3 loop spans 17 amino acids. The CDR3 spells CASSWTGGRGTNTEAFF. The DNA for the CDR3 is TGTGCCAGCAGCTGGACAGGGGGGCGGGGGACGAACACTGAAGCTTTCTTT.

This chain joins TRBV2 and TRBJ2-7; 8 nucleotides match TRBD1. Germline CDR1 SNHLY, CDR2 FYNNEI. Trimming cost V 8 bases and J 2 bases; bases outside gene matches: 5. The CDR3 has 13 amino acids. This CDR3 is CASGRTGTYEQYF. The CDR3, as DNA: TGTGCCAGCGGCCGGACAGGGACCTACGAGCAGTACTTC. The full variable domain, rest sourced from reference TRBV2 and TRBJ2-7, is EPEVTQTPSHQVTQMGQEVILRCVPISNHLYFYWYRQILGQKVEFLVSFYNNEISEKSEIFDDQFSVERPDGSNFTLKIRSTKLEDSAMYFCASGRTGTYEQYFGPGTRLTVT.

This rearrangement joins TRBV6-1 to TRBJ2-5; 10 nucleotides match TRBD1. This CDR3 spans 15 amino acids. V trimming: 8 bases; J trimming: 4 bases; junction bases outside the gene matches: 10. Germline assignment: CDR1 MNHNS and CDR2 SASEGT. The CDR3 region has the DNA TGTGCCAGCGACCGACAGGGGGCAAGGAGAGAGACCCAGTACTTC. Protein product: CASDRQGARRETQYF.

In this sample, this clone turned up a few times. V gene TRBV5-4 combines with J gene TRBJ1-1, with 10 bases that match TRBD1. V was clipped by 4 bases and J by 5 bases; unmatched bases: 8. CDR1 is SGHNT, CDR2 YYREEE, per germline (reference sequence). The CDR3 has 15 residues. This CDR3 is CASSRDRGTVTEAFF. CDR3 coding DNA: TGTGCCAGCAGCCGGGACAGGGGCACGGTGACTGAAGCTTTCTTT.

The chain joins TRBV5-4 to TRBJ1-2, with a possible D match to TRBD1 (5 bases). V dropped 6 bases and J dropped 0 bases, with 15 bases sitting between them. CDR1 SGHNT and CDR2 YYREEE come from the germline V gene (reference sequence). This CDR3 has 15 residues. This CDR3 is CASTRRGGANYGYTF. CDR3 bases: TGTGCCAGCACCAGGCGGGGCGGTGCTAACTATGGCTACACCTTC.

This chain uses TRBV28 with TRBJ2-7; 9 bases map to TRBD1. The V gene end was trimmed by 7 bases and the J gene end by 4 bases; junction bases not matched to a gene: 17. This CDR3 has 17 amino acids. Germline loops: CDR1 MDHEN, CDR2 SYDVKM. CDR3 sequence (DNA): TGTGCCAGCACCGGTTCGGGGGCCGGGACAGGGATTTACGAGCAGTACTTC. Translation gives CASTGSGAGTGIYEQYF. The whole variable domain, remainder taken from reference TRBV28 and TRBJ2-7, is DVKVTQSSRYLVKRTGEKVFLECVQDMDHENMFWYRQDPGLGLRLIYFSYDVKMKEKGDIPEGYSVSREKKERFSLILESASTNQTSMYLCASTGSGAGTGIYEQYFGPGTRLTVT.

The chain couples TRBV6-6 to TRBJ1-2; D remains ambiguous. This CDR3 is 15 amino acids long. Germline V gives CDR1 MNHNY, CDR2 SVGAGI (reference sequence). Trimming cost V 0 bases and J 4 bases, with 12 bases left between them. CDR3 residues: CASSYSLDTSYGYTF. The CDR3 DNA reads as TGTGCCAGCAGTTACTCCCTTGACACCTCCTATGGCTACACCTTC.

The rearrangement uses TRBV19 and TRBJ1-2; 8 bases align to TRBD1. The CDR3 is made up of 13 amino acids. Germline CDR1 reads LNHDA; CDR2 reads SQIVND (reference sequence). V was pared by 7 bases and J by 4 bases, with 5 bases of the junction left unmatched. The DNA of the CDR3 is TGTGCCAGTAAACAAGACAGGGGCTATGGCTACACCTTC. Amino acid sequence: CASKQDRGYGYTF.

The chain links TRBV30 to TRBJ1-2, with D perhaps matching TRBD1 (5 bases). CDR1 and CDR2 from the germline V gene are GTSNPN and SVGIG (reference sequence). V lost 7 bases and J 1 base, leaving 10 bases between the germline ends. This CDR3 comprises 12 residues. The chain's CDR3 is CASDNSNYGYTF. CDR3 bases: TGTGCCTCGGACAACAGTAACTATGGCTACACCTTC.

This clone has more than one count but fewer than ten. V is TRBV6-1 and J is TRBJ2-7; D uncertain. With 2 bases removed from V and 2 bases from J, the gap between germline ends came to 7 bases. Germline CDR1 MNHNS, CDR2 SASEGT. This CDR3 region has 13 residues. CDR3 sequence reads: CASSERYTYEQYF. In nucleotides, the CDR3 is TGTGCCAGCAGTGAACGGTATACCTACGAGCAGTACTTC.

This clone was seen a single time. The V gene is TRBV15, the J gene TRBJ2-1; 9 positions agree with TRBD1. Germline V gene lookup returns CDR1 LNHNV and CDR2 YYDKDF (reference sequence). CDR3 size: 15 residues. Trimming took 1 base from V and 8 from J; bases not matched to a gene: 6. Here the CDR3 DNA reads TGTGCCACCAGCAGAGGAGGGACAGGGAGTGATGAGCAGTTCTTC. It is translated as CATSRGGTGSDEQFF.

The table lists this clone with a few counts. The V and J genes are TRBV27 and TRBJ1-1, with TRBD1 matching over 7 bases. This CDR3 is 16 amino acids long. The trim removed 3 bases at V and 0 bases at J, leaving 7 bases unmatched. The germline V gene encodes CDR1 MNHEY and CDR2 SMNVEV (reference sequence). The CDR3 nucleotides are TGTGCCAGCAGTTTGGGTTCGGGACAGTTGAACACTGAAGCTTTCTTT. Translating it yields CASSLGSGQLNTEAFF.

The V gene is TRBV7-6, the J gene TRBJ2-7; 10 bases are shared with TRBD1. Unmatched junction bases numbered 7, after V lost 5 bases and J lost 3 bases. Germline values: CDR1 SGHVS, CDR2 FNYEAQ. The CDR3 has 15 residues. The CDR3 region has the DNA TGTGCCAGCAGCCCGGACAGGGGGGTCGTCTACGAGCAGTACTTC. Protein product: CASSPDRGVVYEQYF.

This chain's CDR3 is CASIRRDSGEAFF. The CDR3 nucleotides are TGTGCCAGCATCCGCCGCGACTCCGGAGAAGCTTTCTTT. The chain employs TRBV6-5 and TRBJ1-1; D not certain. The CDR3 has 13 amino acids. The V gene lost 7 bases and the J gene lost 8 bases, with 17 bases spanning the gap. The germline V gene has CDR1 MNHEY and CDR2 SVGAGI.

The rearrangement links TRBV5-4 to TRBJ2-2; possible D gene TRBD2, 6 bases. CDR3 length equals 15 residues. CDR1 is SGHNT and CDR2 is YYREEE in the germline V gene (reference sequence). V lost 6 bases, J lost 1 base, and 13 bases lay in between. CDR3 in DNA: TGTGCCAGCACCTGGGCGGGGTTGAACACCGGGGAGCTGTTTTTT. This codes for CASTWAGLNTGELFF.

The V gene is TRBV4-1, the J gene TRBJ2-1; 7 bases agree with TRBD2. Per germline, CDR1 MGHRA and CDR2 YSYEKL. The CDR3 totals 16 residues. Trimming at V came to 4 bases and at J to 4 bases, leaving 10 bases not matched to a gene. The CDR3 DNA follows: TGCGCCAGCAGCCTGGGAGGAGCGGGGAGTTACAATGAGCAGTTCTTC. Its protein is CASSLGGAGSYNEQFF.

This chain links TRBV19 with TRBJ1-2, with D unclear. The germline V gene encodes CDR1 LNHDA and CDR2 SQIVND (reference sequence). V was trimmed by 1 base and J by 0 bases, leaving 9 bases between them. This CDR3 contains 15 residues. The CDR3 DNA sequence: TGTGCCAGTAGTATAGGACCAACAGCTAACTATGGCTACACCTTC. This codes for CASSIGPTANYGYTF.

This clone was found a few times. The chain employs TRBV19 and TRBJ2-7; 9 bases align to TRBD2. Germline CDR1 LNHDA, CDR2 SQIVND (reference sequence). The CDR3 spans 14 residues. The junction had 9 bases not matched to a gene; V was cut back by 7 bases and J by 5 bases. The CDR3 loop reads CASTGGLAYDEQYF. DNA of the CDR3: TGTGCCAGTACGGGCGGACTAGCGTACGACGAGCAGTACTTC.

This clone is a singleton in its sample. This sequence joins TRBV6-6 and TRBJ2-5, with 7 positions matching TRBD1. The J segment lost 5 bases and the V segment lost 5 bases, leaving 11 bases of the junction unmatched. This CDR3 spans 15 amino acids. CDR1 is MNHNY, CDR2 SVGAGI, per germline (reference sequence). CDR3 DNA: TGTGCCAGCAGTCGACGGGGACAGTTGACCGAGACCCAGTACTTC. Translating gives CASSRRGQLTETQYF.

The rearrangement links TRBV7-8 to TRBJ2-3; D might be TRBD1 (6 bases). Germline assignment: CDR1 SGHVS and CDR2 FQNEAQ. The CDR3 has 13 amino acids. V lost 5 bases, J lost 12 bases, and 18 bases lay in between. CDR3 sequence (DNA): TGTGCCAGCAGCCCGGTCAGGGGCCACGGTCAGTATTTT. Translated, it gives CASSPVRGHGQYF.

CDR3 amino acids: CSVEDPAGRDTEAFF. CDR3 sequence (DNA): TGCAGCGTTGAAGATCCGGCAGGGAGGGACACTGAAGCTTTCTTT. The chain links TRBV29-1 to TRBJ1-1; maybe TRBD1 (5 bases). Deletions cut 0 bases from V and 3 bases from J, with 14 bases between. Germline loops: CDR1 SQVTM, CDR2 ANQGSEA. There are 15 residues in the CDR3.

This chain uses TRBV18 with TRBJ2-2; 8 bases map to TRBD2. V dropped 3 bases and J dropped 13; count of bases not matched to a gene: 7. Germline V gene lookup returns CDR1 KGHSH and CDR2 LQKENI. The CDR3 is 13 amino acids. CDR3 sequence reads: CASSPTGSGRLFF. CDR3 bases: TGTGCCAGCTCACCGACCGGGAGCGGGAGGCTGTTTTTT.